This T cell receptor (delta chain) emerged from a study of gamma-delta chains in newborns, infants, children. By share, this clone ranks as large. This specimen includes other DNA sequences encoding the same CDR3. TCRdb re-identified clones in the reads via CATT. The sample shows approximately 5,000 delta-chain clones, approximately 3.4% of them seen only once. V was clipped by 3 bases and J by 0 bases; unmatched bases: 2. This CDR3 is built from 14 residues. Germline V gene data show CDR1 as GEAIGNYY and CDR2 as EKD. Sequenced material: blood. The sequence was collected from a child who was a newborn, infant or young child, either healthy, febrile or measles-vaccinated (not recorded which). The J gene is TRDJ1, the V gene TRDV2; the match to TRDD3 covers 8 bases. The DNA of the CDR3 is TGTGCCTGTGACCTACTGGGGGACACCGATAAACTCATCTTT. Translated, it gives CACDLLGDTDKLIF.